This TCR beta chain was sequenced in a study of T cell responses to AZD1222 COVID-19 vaccine. Study results and limitations: Vaccine-related CD4 TCRs covered spike, predominating at 160-218 and 743-854. An increase in Spike-specific TCR breadth and depth was observed after two AZD1222 doses. Every sample of the repertoires postdated the peak T cell response.

Trimming at V came to 11 bases and at J to 2 bases, leaving 8 bases not matched to a gene. In germline, CDR1 is MNHEY, CDR2 SVGAGI. The CDR3 is 14 residues long. Turning to this clone: Its target is unknown.

Libraries were prepared by immunoSEQ multiplex PCR; TCRdb keeps only in-frame clonotypes and omits some of them. This sample carries over 130,000 clones, with around 2.4% going to the ten biggest clones. The receptor's source is an adult in good health. Sequencing was done on a sample of peripheral blood. This chain connects TRBV6-5 to TRBJ2-2; TRBD2 matches at 7 bases. The CDR3 region has the DNA TGTGCCGCCGGGAGGCTCCTTAACACCGGGGAGCTGTTTTTT. Translating it yields CAAGRLLNTGELFF.